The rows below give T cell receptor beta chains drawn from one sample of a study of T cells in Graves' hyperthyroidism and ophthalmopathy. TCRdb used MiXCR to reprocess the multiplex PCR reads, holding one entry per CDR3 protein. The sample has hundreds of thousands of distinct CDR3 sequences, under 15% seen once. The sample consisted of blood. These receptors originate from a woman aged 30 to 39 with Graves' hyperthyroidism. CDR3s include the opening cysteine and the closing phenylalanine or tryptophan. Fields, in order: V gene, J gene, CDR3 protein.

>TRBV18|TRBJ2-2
CASSPELTGELFF
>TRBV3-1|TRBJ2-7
CASSRQPGRDEQYF
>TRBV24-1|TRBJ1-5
CATSPTGHSNQPQHF
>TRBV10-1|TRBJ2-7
CASSESIAGFEQYF
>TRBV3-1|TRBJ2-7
CASSQTGLRYEQYF
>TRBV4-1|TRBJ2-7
CASSQDPQTDYEQYF
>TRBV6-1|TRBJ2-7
CASSDSGDYEQYF
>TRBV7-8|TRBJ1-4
CASSLMGAGEKLFF
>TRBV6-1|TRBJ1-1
CASSGRDIRAEAFF
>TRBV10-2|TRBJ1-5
CASSTTRTGGSQPQHF
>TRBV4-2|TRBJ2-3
CASSLEGTSGSTDTQYF
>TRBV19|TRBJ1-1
CASSERGIMNTEAFF
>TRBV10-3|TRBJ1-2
CAISLGTGPNTYGYTF
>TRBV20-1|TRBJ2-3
CSARDIGGSTDTQYF
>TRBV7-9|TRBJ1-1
CASSLDWTGGANTEAFF
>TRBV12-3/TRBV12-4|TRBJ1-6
CASSPDRVSPLHF
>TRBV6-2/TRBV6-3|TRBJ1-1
CASSLAGFNTEAFF
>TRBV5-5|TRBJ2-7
CASSLVAQGGYEQYF
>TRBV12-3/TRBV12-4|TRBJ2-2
CASTLTANTGELFF
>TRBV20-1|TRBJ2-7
CSAPQVSRDPYEQYF
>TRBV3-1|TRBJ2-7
CASRPGTSGRSYEQYF
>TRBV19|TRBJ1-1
CASSIRTGGSEAFF
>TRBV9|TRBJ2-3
CASSVGGLTDTQYF
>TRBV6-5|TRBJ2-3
CASELGSSTDTQYF
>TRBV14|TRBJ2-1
CASSHLRGYSYNEQFF
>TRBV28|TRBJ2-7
CASSLRPGLAATLLAYEQYF
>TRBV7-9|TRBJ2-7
CASSSRQVSSYEQYF
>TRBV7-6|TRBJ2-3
CASSADQREVPDTQYF
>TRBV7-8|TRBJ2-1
CASSLYPTNEQFF
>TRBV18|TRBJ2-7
CASSPGTSGPYEQYF
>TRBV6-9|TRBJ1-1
CASSSTPGQGWSEAFF
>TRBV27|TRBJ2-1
CASSISGPYNEQFF
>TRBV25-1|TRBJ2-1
CASSDRVINEQFF
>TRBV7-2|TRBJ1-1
CASSTSGQRNTEAFF
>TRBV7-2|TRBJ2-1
CASSPNRQGQFF
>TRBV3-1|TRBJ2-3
CASSPYRGGADTQYF
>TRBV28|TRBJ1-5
CASSPSQGNQPQHF
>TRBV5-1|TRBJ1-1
CASSRNQDSLNTEAFF
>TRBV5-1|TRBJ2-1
CASSPGTSGSGLGEQFF
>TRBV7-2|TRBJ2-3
CASSFKSGSQTDTQYF
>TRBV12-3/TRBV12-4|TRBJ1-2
CASSLAGPDYGYTF
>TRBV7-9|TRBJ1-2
CASSLQGAYGYTF
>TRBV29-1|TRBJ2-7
CSVARAGSSYEQYF
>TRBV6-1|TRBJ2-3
CASRRGLSGDTQYF
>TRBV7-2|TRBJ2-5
CASSLWGQGDQETQYF